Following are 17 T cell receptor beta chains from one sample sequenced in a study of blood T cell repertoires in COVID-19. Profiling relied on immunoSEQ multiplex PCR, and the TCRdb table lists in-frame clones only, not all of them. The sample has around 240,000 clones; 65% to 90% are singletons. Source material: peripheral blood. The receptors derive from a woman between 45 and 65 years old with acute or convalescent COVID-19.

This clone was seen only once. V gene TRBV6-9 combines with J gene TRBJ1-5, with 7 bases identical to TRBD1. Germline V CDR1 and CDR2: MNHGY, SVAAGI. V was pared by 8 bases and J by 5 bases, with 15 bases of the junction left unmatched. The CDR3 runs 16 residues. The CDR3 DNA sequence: TGTGCCAGCCTTACTCAGCCAGGGGGAGACTATCAGCCCCAGCATTTT. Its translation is CASLTQPGGDYQPQHF.

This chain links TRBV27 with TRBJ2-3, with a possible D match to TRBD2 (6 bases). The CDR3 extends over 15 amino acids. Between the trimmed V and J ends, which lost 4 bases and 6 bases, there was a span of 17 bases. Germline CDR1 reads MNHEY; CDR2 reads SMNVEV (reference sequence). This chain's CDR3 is CASSSPGLGEDTQYF. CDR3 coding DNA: TGTGCCAGCAGTTCTCCGGGACTGGGGGAGGATACGCAGTATTTT.

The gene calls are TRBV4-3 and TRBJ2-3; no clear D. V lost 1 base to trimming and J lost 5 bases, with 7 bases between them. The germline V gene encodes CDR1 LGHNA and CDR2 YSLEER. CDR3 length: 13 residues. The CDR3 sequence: CASSQALLDTQYF. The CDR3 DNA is TGCGCCAGCAGCCAAGCCCTTTTAGATACGCAGTATTTT.

CDR3 DNA sequence: TGTGCCAGTAGTTATTCTTCGGGTCCGACTAATGAAAAACTGTTTTTT. It translates to CASSYSSGPTNEKLFF. The chain links TRBV19 to TRBJ1-4; D gene ambiguous. The germline V and J ends were trimmed by 5 bases and 2 bases, with 15 bases remaining between them. The CDR3 extends over 16 amino acids. Germline loops: CDR1 LNHDA, CDR2 SQIVND (reference sequence).

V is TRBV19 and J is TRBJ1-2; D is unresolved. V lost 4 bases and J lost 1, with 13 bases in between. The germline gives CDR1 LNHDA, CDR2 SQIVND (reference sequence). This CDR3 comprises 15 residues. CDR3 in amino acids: CASSKEVRNNYGYTF. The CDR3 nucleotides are TGTGCCAGTAGTAAAGAAGTGAGGAATAACTATGGCTACACCTTC.

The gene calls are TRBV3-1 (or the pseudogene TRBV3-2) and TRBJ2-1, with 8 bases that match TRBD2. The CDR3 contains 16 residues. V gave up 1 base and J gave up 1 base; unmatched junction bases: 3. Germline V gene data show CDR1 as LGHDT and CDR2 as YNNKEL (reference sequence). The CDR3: CASSQAPGGSYNEQFF. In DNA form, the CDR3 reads TGTGCCAGCAGCCAAGCCCCGGGAGGGTCCTACAATGAGCAGTTCTTC.

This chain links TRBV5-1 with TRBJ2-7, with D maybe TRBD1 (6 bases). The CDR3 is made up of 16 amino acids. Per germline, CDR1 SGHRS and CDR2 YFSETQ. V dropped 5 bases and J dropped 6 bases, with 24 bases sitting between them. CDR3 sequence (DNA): TGCGCCAGCAGTTTCGCCAGCGGCACAGGGCTCGTCGAGCAGTACTTC. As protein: CASSFASGTGLVEQYF.

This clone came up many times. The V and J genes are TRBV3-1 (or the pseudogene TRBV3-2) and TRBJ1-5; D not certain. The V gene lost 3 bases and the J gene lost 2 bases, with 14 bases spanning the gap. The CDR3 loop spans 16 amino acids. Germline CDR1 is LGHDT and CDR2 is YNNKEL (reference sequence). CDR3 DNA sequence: TGTGCCAGCAGCCAGGGCCGGGGTATGGGCAATCAGCCCCAGCATTTT. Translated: CASSQGRGMGNQPQHF.

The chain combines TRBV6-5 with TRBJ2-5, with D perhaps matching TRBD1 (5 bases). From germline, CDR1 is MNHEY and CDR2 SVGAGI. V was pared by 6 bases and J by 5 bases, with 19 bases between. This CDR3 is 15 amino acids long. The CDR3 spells CASRQTPGILETQYF. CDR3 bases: TGTGCCAGCAGGCAGACTCCAGGGATTTTGGAGACCCAGTACTTC.

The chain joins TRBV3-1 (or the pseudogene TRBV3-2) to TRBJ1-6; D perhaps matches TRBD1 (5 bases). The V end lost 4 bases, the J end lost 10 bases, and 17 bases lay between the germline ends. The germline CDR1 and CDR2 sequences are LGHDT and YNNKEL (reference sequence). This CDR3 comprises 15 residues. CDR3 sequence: CASSPPGGGGSPLHF. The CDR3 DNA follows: TGTGCCAGCAGCCCACCTGGCGGCGGGGGGTCACCCCTCCACTTT.

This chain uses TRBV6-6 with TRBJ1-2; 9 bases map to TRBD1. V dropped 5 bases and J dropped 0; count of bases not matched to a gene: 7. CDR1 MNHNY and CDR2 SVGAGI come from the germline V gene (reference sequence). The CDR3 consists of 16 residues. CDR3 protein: CASSPGTGPSNYGYTF. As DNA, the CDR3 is TGTGCCAGCAGTCCCGGGACAGGGCCTTCTAACTATGGCTACACCTTC.

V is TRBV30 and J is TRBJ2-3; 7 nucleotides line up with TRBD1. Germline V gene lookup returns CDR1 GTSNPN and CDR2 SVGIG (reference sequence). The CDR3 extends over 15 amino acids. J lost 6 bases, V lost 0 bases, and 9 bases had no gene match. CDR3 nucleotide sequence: TGTGCCTGGAGTGTACGAGGGGGCACATTGGATACGCAGTATTTT. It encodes CAWSVRGGTLDTQYF.

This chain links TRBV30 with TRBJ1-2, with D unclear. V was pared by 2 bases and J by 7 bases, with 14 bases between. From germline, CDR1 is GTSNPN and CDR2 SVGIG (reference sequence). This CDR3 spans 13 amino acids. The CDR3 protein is CAWSRVQRSGYTF. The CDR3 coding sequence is TGTGCCTGGAGTCGAGTCCAAAGGAGTGGCTACACCTTC.

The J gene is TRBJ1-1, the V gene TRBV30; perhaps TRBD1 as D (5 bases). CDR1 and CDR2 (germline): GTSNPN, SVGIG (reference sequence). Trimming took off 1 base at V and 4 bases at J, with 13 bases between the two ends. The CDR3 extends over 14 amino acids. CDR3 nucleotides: TGTGCCTGGAGTGAAAATGACAGACCCACTGAAGCTTTCTTT. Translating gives CAWSENDRPTEAFF.

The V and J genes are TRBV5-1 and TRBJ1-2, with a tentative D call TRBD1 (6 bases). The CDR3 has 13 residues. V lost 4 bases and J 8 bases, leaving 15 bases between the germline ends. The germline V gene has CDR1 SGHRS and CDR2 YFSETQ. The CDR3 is CASSPRGARGYTF. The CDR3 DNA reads TGCGCCAGCAGCCCCCGGGGGGCGCGGGGCTACACCTTC.

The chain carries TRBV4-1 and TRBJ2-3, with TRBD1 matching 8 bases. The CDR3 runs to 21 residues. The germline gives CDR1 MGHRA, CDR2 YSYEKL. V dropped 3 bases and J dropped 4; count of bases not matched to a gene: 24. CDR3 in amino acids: CASSQENTPARGQGWADTQYF. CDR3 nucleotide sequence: TGCGCCAGCAGCCAGGAAAACACCCCCGCCCGAGGACAGGGATGGGCAGATACGCAGTATTTT.

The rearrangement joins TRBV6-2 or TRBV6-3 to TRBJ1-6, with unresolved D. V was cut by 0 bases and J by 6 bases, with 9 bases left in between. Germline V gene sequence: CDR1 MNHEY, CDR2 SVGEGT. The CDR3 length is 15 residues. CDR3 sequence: CASSYSAGGNSPLHF. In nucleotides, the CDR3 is TGTGCCAGCAGTTACTCGGCAGGAGGTAATTCACCCCTCCACTTT.